The next 17 T cell receptor beta chains were all read from a single sample in a study of T cell repertoires in cytomegalovirus infection. One entry per CDR3 protein results from TCRdb running MiXCR on the reads. The sample yields 140,000 to 150,000 distinct CDR3 sequences, 25% to 35% seen once. Their cognate antigens are unknown. Sequences were derived from CD8+ T cells from cultured PBMCs, sampled from culture after CMV antigen stimulation. These receptors were taken from a human donor in good health (CMV status not recorded). Some clones in this sample may be carry-over from other donors' samples.

This clonotype was seen more than once but under ten times. The genes are TRBV10-2 and TRBJ2-1, with 9 nucleotides matching TRBD2. Unmatched junction bases numbered 8, after V lost 4 bases and J lost 4 bases. CDR3 size: 16 residues. Germline CDR1 is WSHSY and CDR2 is SAAADI. The CDR3 loop is CASSAGSGGPYNEQFF. In nucleotides, the CDR3 is TGCGCCAGCAGTGCGGGTAGCGGGGGCCCATACAATGAGCAGTTCTTC.

The chain recombines TRBV14 with TRBJ1-6; D is undetermined. CDR3 length: 16 amino acids. Between the trimmed V and J ends, which lost 0 bases and 7 bases, there was a span of 13 bases. Germline CDR1 SGHDN, CDR2 FVKESK. The CDR3 sequence: CASSQEVGRQNSPLHF. The DNA for the CDR3 is TGTGCCAGCAGCCAAGAGGTGGGCAGACAAAATTCACCCCTCCACTTT.

In this sample, this clonotype turned up a few times. The genes are TRBV7-9 and TRBJ1-6; no firm D call. The CDR3 totals 15 residues. The V and J ends lost 3 bases and 4 bases respectively, with 10 bases between them. Germline CDR1 is SEHNR and CDR2 is FQNEAQ (reference sequence). The DNA for the CDR3 is TGTGCCAGCAGCTTGAGGACGGAATATAATTCACCCCTCCACTTT. Translating gives CASSLRTEYNSPLHF.

In the case of this clonotype: The junction shows a germline mismatch at one end, possibly a read error. CDR3 bases: TGTGCCAGCAGTTTAAAGTGGAGCTATGGCTACATCTTC. Translated, it gives CASSLKWSYGYIF. The chain has TRBV12-3 or TRBV12-4 and TRBJ1-2; no definite D call. The CDR3 has 13 residues.

This clonotype has a handful of counts. V is TRBV7-9 and J is TRBJ2-1; 7 bases map to TRBD1. Germline V CDR1 and CDR2: SEHNR, FQNEAQ (reference sequence). The CDR3 length is 13 residues. J gave up 6 bases and V 5 bases, and 4 bases lay outside the gene matches. Here the CDR3 reads CASSPDRSNEQFF. CDR3 nucleotides: TGTGCCAGCAGCCCGGACAGGAGCAATGAGCAGTTCTTC.

Ten or more counts support this clonotype. The chain employs TRBV27 and TRBJ2-3; D is uncertain. This CDR3 spans 13 amino acids. V was clipped by 0 bases and J by 4 bases, with 5 bases between them. The germline V gene encodes CDR1 MNHEY and CDR2 SMNVEV (reference sequence). CDR3 residues: CASSLSVADTQYF. The CDR3 DNA follows: TGTGCCAGCAGTTTATCGGTCGCAGATACGCAGTATTTT.

This chain uses TRBV6-1 with TRBJ2-7; D is undetermined. The CDR3 spans 16 residues. Trimming stripped 1 base from V and 2 bases from J, with 15 bases between. The germline gives CDR1 MNHNS, CDR2 SASEGT. This CDR3 reads CASSEVPAGWAYEQYF. The CDR3 DNA is TGTGCCAGCAGTGAAGTTCCGGCAGGTTGGGCCTACGAGCAGTACTTC.

The chain joins TRBV19 to TRBJ1-6, with a weak D call TRBD1 (6 bases). The CDR3 has 14 amino acids. The germline V gene encodes CDR1 LNHDA and CDR2 SQIVND (reference sequence). Trimming stripped 1 base from V and 9 bases from J, with 10 bases between. The CDR3 DNA sequence: TGTGCCAGTAGTATAGGTCCGGGGGCTTCACCCCTCCACTTT. It translates to CASSIGPGASPLHF.

The CDR3 sequence: CASSPSTYEQYF. CDR3 sequence (DNA): TGTGCCAGCAGCCCTTCGACCTACGAGCAGTACTTC. The chain joins TRBV7-9 to TRBJ2-7; D gene unclear. Trimming removed 5 bases at V and 2 bases at J, with 7 bases between. Germline V gene data show CDR1 as SEHNR and CDR2 as FQNEAQ (reference sequence). The CDR3 spans 12 residues. Looking up the rest from reference TRBV7-9 and TRBJ2-7 gives the full variable domain: DTGVSQNPRHKITKRGQNVTFRCDPISEHNRLYWYRQTLGQGPEFLTYFQNEAQLEKSRLLSDRFSAERPKGSFSTLEIQRTEQGDSAMYLCASSPSTYEQYFGPGTRLTVT.

This clonotype was seen at least ten times. This chain joins TRBV24-1 and TRBJ2-6; D possibly matches TRBD1 or TRBD2 (5 bases each). V dropped 3 bases and J dropped 0 bases, with 14 bases sitting between them. CDR3 length equals 18 residues. Germline V gene sequence: CDR1 KGHDR, CDR2 SFDVKD. This CDR3 reads CATSDPGTSSSGANVLTF. The CDR3, as DNA: TGTGCCACCAGTGATCCCGGGACCTCTAGCTCTGGGGCCAACGTCCTGACTTTC.

This clonotype was detected ten times or more. The rearrangement uses TRBV7-6 and TRBJ2-1; D unclear. V lost 3 bases and J 5 bases, leaving 8 bases between the germline ends. This CDR3 is 13 amino acids long. CDR1 and CDR2 (germline): SGHVS, FNYEAQ. The CDR3 DNA is TGTGCCAGCAGCTTGAGACACAACAATGAGCAGTTCTTC. Translating gives CASSLRHNNEQFF.

The V gene is TRBV7-9, the J gene TRBJ2-7, with D tentatively TRBD1 (5 bases). Trimming removed 2 bases from V and 5 bases from J, with 10 bases in between. This CDR3 comprises 13 residues. Germline CDR1 is SEHNR and CDR2 is FQNEAQ (reference sequence). The CDR3 coding sequence is TGTGCCAGCAGCTTATCAGGGTCCAACGAGCAGTACTTC. This translates into CASSLSGSNEQYF.

This clonotype was recorded a few times. The CDR3 here is CASSSGQGAAGYGYTF. As DNA, the CDR3 is TGTGCCAGCAGTTCCGGACAGGGGGCAGCAGGCTATGGCTACACCTTC. The chain recombines TRBV7-4 with TRBJ1-2, with 11 bases matching TRBD1. In germline, CDR1 is SGHVT, CDR2 SQSDAQ. The J segment lost 4 bases and the V segment lost 6 bases, leaving 10 bases of the junction unmatched. This CDR3 is built from 16 residues.

This clonotype was recorded at least ten times. This chain links TRBV28 with TRBJ1-1; no clear D. CDR1 MDHEN and CDR2 SYDVKM come from the germline V gene. The CDR3 length is 17 residues. V was pared by 0 bases and J by 3 bases, with 17 bases between. The CDR3 protein is CASSLWSTSEGDTEAFF. CDR3 DNA sequence: TGTGCCAGCAGTTTATGGAGTACGTCGGAGGGTGACACTGAAGCTTTCTTT.

The sample holds many counts of this clonotype. This chain uses TRBV20-1 with TRBJ2-3; D remains ambiguous. V was clipped by 3 bases and J by 4 bases, with 14 bases between them. Germline CDR1 is DFQATT and CDR2 is SNEGSKA (reference sequence). The CDR3 runs to 14 residues. This CDR3 is CSASAASRADTQYF. The CDR3 DNA is TGCAGTGCTAGTGCGGCAAGTCGGGCAGATACGCAGTATTTT.

The chain couples TRBV7-9 to TRBJ2-5; unclear D gene. Germline CDR1 SEHNR, CDR2 FQNEAQ (reference sequence). The V end lost 2 bases, the J end lost 3 bases, and 7 bases lay between the germline ends. The CDR3 is made up of 13 amino acids. The CDR3 protein is CASSLQEEETQYF. CDR3 in DNA: TGTGCCAGCAGCTTACAGGAAGAAGAGACCCAGTACTTC.

This sequence joins TRBV6-8 and TRBJ1-1; 9 nucleotides line up with TRBD1. Germline V gene data show CDR1 as MNHGY and CDR2 as SAAAGT. J was trimmed by 3 bases and V by 2 bases; bases with no gene match: 10. This CDR3 has 17 residues. DNA for the CDR3: TGTGCCAGCAGTTACCGCGGTGGGACAGGGTCGGACACTGAAGCTTTCTTT. The encoded protein is CASSYRGGTGSDTEAFF.